This T cell receptor beta chain was sequenced in a study of cytomegalovirus exposure and HLA in healthy donors. General study findings and limits: Among TCR sequences, most were rare, though some public TCRs appeared in many donors.

PCR was performed using 60 Vbeta and 13 Jbeta primers. Produced via immunoSEQ multiplex PCR; TCRdb's table is partial and in-frame only. The sample holds about 51,000 clones. Turning to this clone: Its antigen is undetermined.

The receptor was isolated from a female donor in good health and CMV-seronegative. Material for sequencing was PBMCs.

CDR3 protein: CASSEAEGTGVHEQYF. The CDR3 coding sequence is TGTGCCAGCAGTGAAGCCGAGGGGACAGGGGTTCACGAGCAGTACTTC. The chain employs TRBV6-1 and TRBJ2-7; 10 bases map to TRBD1. With 0 bases clipped from V and 5 bases from J, the junction kept 7 bases outside the gene matches. Looked up from germline, CDR1 is MNHNS and CDR2 is SASEGT. The CDR3 is 16 amino acids.